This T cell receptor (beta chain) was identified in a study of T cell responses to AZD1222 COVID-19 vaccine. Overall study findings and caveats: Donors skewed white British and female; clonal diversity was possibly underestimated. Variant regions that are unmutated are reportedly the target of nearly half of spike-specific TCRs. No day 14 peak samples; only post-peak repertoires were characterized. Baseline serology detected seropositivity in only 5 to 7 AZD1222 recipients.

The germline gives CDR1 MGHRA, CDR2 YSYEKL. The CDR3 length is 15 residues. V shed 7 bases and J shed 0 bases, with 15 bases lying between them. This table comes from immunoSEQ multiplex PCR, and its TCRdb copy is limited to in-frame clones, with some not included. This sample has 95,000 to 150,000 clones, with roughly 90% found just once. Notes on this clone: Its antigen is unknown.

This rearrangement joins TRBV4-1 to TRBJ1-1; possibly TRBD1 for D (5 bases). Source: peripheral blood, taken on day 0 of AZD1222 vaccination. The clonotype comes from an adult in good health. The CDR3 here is CASTKEGTMNTEAFF. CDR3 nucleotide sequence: TGCGCCAGCACAAAGGAGGGGACGATGAACACTGAAGCTTTCTTT.